These T cell receptor beta chains were read from a single sample in a study of CD8+CD57+ T cells in acquired aplastic anemia. TCRdb reanalysed the reads using MiXCR and keeps one entry per CDR3 protein. Of about 160,000 distinct CDR3 sequences detected, roughly 48% appear once; the ten largest clones hold around 2.9%. The sequenced material came from sorted CD4+, CD8+, or CD8+CD57+ T cells (not recorded which) from PBMCs. The origin of the receptors is a human donor with aplastic anemia. The CDR3 runs from the conserved cysteine through the conserved F or W. A D gene is named only where the DNA matches it firmly. For some rows the clone size is stated as once, few or many, or as a class when expanded; others skip it.

J | size | D | V | DNA | CDR3
TRBJ1-1 | many | . | TRBV27 | TGTGCCAGCAGTTTACCAGGGCCGAACACTGAAGCTTTCTTT | CASSLPGPNTEAFF
TRBJ1-1 | . | . | TRBV2 | TGTGCCAGCAGCCCTGACGGAGGCGGAGCTTTCTTT | CASSPDGGGAFF
TRBJ2-1 | many | TRBD2 | TRBV19 | TGTGCCAGTACCATCGGGACTAGCGGGGTACAGGAGCAGTTCTTC | CASTIGTSGVQEQFF
TRBJ1-1 | . | . | TRBV25-1 | TGTGCCAGCACCTTTAACACTGAAGCTTTCTTT | CASTFNTEAFF
TRBJ2-7 | many | . | TRBV20-1 | TGCAGTGCTAGAGACAAAGGTGTAACGTACTTC | CSARDKGVTYF
TRBJ1-4 | few | . | TRBV14 | TGTGCCAGCAGCCAAGGTTGGGCGGAGAATGAAAAACTGTTTTTT | CASSQGWAENEKLFF
TRBJ2-1 | many | . | TRBV4-3 | TGCGCCAGCAGCCAAGAGTATCCGGGTGGCAATGAGCAGTTCTTC | CASSQEYPGGNEQFF
TRBJ2-2 | . | . | TRBV4-1 | TGCGCCAGCAGCCAAGGAGGCGGCGGAACGAACACCGGGGATCTGTTTTTT | CASSQGGGGTNTGDLFF
TRBJ2-7 | . | TRBD2 | TRBV12-3/TRBV12-4 | TGTGCCAGCAGCTTAGCGGGAAACTTCTACGAGCAGTACTTC | CASSLAGNFYEQYF
TRBJ2-7 | . | . | TRBV2 | TGTGCCAGTCGAACAGGTTACGAGCAGTACTTC | CASRTGYEQYF
TRBJ2-5 | few | . | TRBV12-3/TRBV12-4 | TGTGCCAGCAGTCTAAGCGGTACCCAAGAGACCCAGTACTTC | CASSLSGTQETQYF
TRBJ1-5 | few | . | TRBV27 | TGTGCCAGCAGTCCCACCACCAATCAGCCCCAGCATTTT | CASSPTTNQPQHF
TRBJ1-5 | . | . | TRBV30 | TGTGCCTGGAGTGAACAGGTGGAGTACCAGCCCCAGCATTTT | CAWSEQVEYQPQHF
TRBJ1-5 | . | . | TRBV19 | TGTGCCAGTAGTTTGGGTCTGAGGGGCAATCAGCCCCAGCATTTT | CASSLGLRGNQPQHF
TRBJ2-3 | many | . | TRBV4-3 | TGCGCCAGCAGCCCAGGGGGGTCGGGCACAGATACGCAGTATTTT | CASSPGGSGTDTQYF